These T cell receptor beta chains were read from a single sample in a study of monozygotic twins with inflammatory bowel disease. Each CDR3 protein gets one entry in TCRdb, which reprocessed the 5' RACE reads and gives no DNA. Its table lists 300,000 to 400,000 distinct CDR3 sequences. Sequenced sample: blood. These receptors were obtained from a human donor with ulcerative colitis or Crohn's disease, or a healthy co-twin of an affected twin (not recorded which). Each CDR3 is given with its conserved first and last residue.

CDR3aa: CASSLDSGGVFLGDQYF
j_gene: TRBJ2-5
v_gene: TRBV11-2
len: 17

CDR3aa: CAWSNSGLYNSPLHF
j_gene: TRBJ1-6
v_gene: TRBV30
len: 15

CDR3aa: CASSDGQGWGYGYTF
j_gene: TRBJ1-2
v_gene: TRBV7-2
len: 15

CDR3aa: CAWRPSYTEAFF
j_gene: TRBJ1-1
v_gene: TRBV30
len: 12

CDR3aa: CASSQPGTVNTEAFF
j_gene: TRBJ1-1
v_gene: TRBV4-1
len: 15

CDR3aa: CASSSPQGHRYGYTF
j_gene: TRBJ1-2
v_gene: TRBV5-6
len: 15

CDR3aa: CASSQYQPQESSYNEQFF
j_gene: TRBJ2-1
v_gene: TRBV3-1
len: 18

CDR3aa: CASSWGADTQYF
j_gene: TRBJ2-3
v_gene: TRBV7-2
len: 12

CDR3aa: CASSSEGLTGELFF
j_gene: TRBJ2-2
v_gene: TRBV5-1
len: 14

CDR3aa: CASSLVRGANTEAFF
j_gene: TRBJ1-1
v_gene: TRBV5-1
len: 15

CDR3aa: CASSLDQTESYGYTF
j_gene: TRBJ1-2
v_gene: TRBV18
len: 15

CDR3aa: CASSTTGSGRYNEQFF
j_gene: TRBJ2-1
v_gene: TRBV12-3/TRBV12-4
len: 16

CDR3aa: CASSARLADTEQFF
j_gene: TRBJ2-1
v_gene: TRBV27
len: 14

CDR3aa: CASSPRTGSYEQYF
j_gene: TRBJ2-7
v_gene: TRBV7-6
len: 14

CDR3aa: CACSNRSYEQYF
j_gene: TRBJ2-7
v_gene: TRBV7-9
len: 12

CDR3aa: CASSPPASTEAFF
j_gene: TRBJ1-1
v_gene: TRBV7-2
len: 13

CDR3aa: CASSPRPEQARELFF
j_gene: TRBJ2-2
v_gene: TRBV19
len: 15

CDR3aa: CASGLMETSGTDTQYF
j_gene: TRBJ2-3
v_gene: TRBV12-5
len: 16

CDR3aa: CASSLEPGQGAVGYEQYF
j_gene: TRBJ2-7
v_gene: TRBV5-1
len: 18

CDR3aa: CASTSRLGQGYEQYF
j_gene: TRBJ2-7
v_gene: TRBV12-3/TRBV12-4
len: 15

CDR3aa: CASSQQQGWDEQYF
j_gene: TRBJ2-7
v_gene: TRBV4-1
len: 14

CDR3aa: CASSPGIIRTDTQYF
j_gene: TRBJ2-3
v_gene: TRBV4-1
len: 15